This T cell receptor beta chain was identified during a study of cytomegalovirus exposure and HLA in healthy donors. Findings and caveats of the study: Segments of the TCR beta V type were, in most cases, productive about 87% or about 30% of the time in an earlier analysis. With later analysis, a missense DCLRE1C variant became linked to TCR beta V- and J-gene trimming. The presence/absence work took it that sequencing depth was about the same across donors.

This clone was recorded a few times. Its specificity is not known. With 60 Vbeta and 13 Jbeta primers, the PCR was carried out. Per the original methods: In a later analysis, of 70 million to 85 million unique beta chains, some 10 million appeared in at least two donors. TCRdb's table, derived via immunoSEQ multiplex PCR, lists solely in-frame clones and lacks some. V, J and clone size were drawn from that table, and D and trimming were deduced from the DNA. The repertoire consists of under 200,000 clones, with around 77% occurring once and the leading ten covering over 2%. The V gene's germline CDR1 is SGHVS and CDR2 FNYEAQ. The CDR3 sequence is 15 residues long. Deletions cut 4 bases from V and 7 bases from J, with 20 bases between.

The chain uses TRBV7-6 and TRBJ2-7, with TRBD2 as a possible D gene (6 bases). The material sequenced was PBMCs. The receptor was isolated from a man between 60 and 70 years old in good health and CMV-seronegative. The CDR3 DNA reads TGTGCCAGCAGCTCCCAGTATCGGGGGATGGGGGAGCAGTACTTC. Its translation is CASSSQYRGMGEQYF.